This entry is about one T cell receptor beta chain. Its antigen is still unknown. The data are from a study of cytomegalovirus exposure and HLA in healthy donors. Study-wide points: Association of a missense DCLRE1C variant with TCR beta V- and J-gene trimming was reported in a later analysis.

This PCR relied on a set of 60 Vbeta primers and 13 Jbeta primers. Using immunoSEQ multiplex PCR, the repertoire was profiled, and TCRdb retains in-frame clones only, with some absent. Seen here are 120,000 or so clones, roughly 80% observed once, and the top ten hold roughly 3%. Germline lookup yields CDR1 MNHEY and CDR2 SMNVEV (reference sequence). CDR3 length equals 17 residues. Between the trimmed V and J ends, which lost 4 bases and 0 bases, there was a span of 13 bases. This receptor was obtained from a woman between 50 and 59 years old in good health and CMV-seronegative. The V and J genes are TRBV27 and TRBJ2-6; D possibly corresponds to TRBD1 (5 bases). Material: PBMCs. CDR3 sequence reads: CASSSPQGFSGANVLTF. The DNA for the CDR3 is TGTGCCAGCAGTTCCCCCCAGGGTTTCTCTGGGGCCAACGTCCTGACTTTC.